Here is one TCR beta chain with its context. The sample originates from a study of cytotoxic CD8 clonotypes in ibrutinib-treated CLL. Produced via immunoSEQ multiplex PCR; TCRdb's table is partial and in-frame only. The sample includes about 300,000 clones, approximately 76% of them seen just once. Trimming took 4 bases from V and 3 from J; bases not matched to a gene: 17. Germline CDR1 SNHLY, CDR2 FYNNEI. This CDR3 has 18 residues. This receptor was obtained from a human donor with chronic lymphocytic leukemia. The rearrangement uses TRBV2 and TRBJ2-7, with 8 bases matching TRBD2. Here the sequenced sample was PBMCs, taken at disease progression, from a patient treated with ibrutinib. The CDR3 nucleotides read TGTGCCAGCAGTGGGGGAACCTACACCCGGGAGGGGCTCTACGAGCAGTACTTC. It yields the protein CASSGGTYTREGLYEQYF. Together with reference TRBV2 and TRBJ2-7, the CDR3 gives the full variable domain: EPEVTQTPSHQVTQMGQEVILRCVPISNHLYFYWYRQILGQKVEFLVSFYNNEISEKSEIFDDQFSVERPDGSNFTLKIRSTKLEDSAMYFCASSGGTYTREGLYEQYFGPGTRLTVT.